This T cell receptor (beta chain) is drawn from a study of blood T cell repertoires in COVID-19. Background on the study: Specimens from acute and convalescent COVID-19 originated in the United States, Italy and Spain.

Method: immunoSEQ multiplex PCR; TCRdb's copy keeps in-frame clones and lacks some. The data hold around 250,000 clones, with 85% to 90% observed a single time. There are 13 residues in the CDR3. Trimming cost V 4 bases and J 5 bases; bases outside gene matches: 4. Sequencing input: peripheral blood. This chain links TRBV12-3 or TRBV12-4 with TRBJ2-5, with TRBD2 identical over 7 bases. The receptor was derived from a woman in her thirties or forties who had recovered from COVID-19. CDR3 DNA: TGTGCCAGCAGTTCGGCGGGGGTGGAGACCCAGTACTTC. Protein: CASSSAGVETQYF.